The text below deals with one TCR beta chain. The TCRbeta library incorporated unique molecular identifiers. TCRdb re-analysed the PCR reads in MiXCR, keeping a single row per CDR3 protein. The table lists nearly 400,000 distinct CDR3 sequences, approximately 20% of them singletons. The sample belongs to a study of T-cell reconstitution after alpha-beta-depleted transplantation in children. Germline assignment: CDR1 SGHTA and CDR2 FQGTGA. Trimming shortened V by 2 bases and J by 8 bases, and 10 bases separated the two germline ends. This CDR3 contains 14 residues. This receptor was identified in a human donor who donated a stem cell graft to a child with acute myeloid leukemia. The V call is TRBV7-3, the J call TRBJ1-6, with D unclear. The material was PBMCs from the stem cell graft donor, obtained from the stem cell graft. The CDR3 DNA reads TGTGCCAGCAGCTTAGGAGGAGAGCATTCACCCCTCCACTTT. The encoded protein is CASSLGGEHSPLHF.